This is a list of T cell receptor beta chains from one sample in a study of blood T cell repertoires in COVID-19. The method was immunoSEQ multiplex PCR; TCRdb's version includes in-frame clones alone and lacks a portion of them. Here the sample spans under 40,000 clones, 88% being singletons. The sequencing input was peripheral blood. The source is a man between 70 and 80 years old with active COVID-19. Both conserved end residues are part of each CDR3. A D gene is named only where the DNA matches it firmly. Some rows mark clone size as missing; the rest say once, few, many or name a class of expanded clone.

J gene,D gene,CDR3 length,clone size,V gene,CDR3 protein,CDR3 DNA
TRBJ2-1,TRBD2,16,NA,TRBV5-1,CASSPRERGGPHEQFF,TGCGCCAGCAGCCCCCGGGAGCGGGGGGGCCCACATGAGCAGTTCTTC
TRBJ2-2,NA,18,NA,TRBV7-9,CASSPGTSESLRAGELFF,NA
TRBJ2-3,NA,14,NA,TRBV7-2,CASSLGGPVDTQYF,TGTGCCAGCAGCTTAGGAGGCCCCGTGGATACGCAGTATTTT
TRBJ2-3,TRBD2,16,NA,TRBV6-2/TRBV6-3,CASSSIAGGPIDTQYF,TGTGCCAGCAGTTCTATAGCGGGGGGGCCTATAGATACGCAGTATTTT
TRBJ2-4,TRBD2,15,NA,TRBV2,CASSPIAGGRRIQYF,TGTGCCAGCAGTCCAATAGCGGGGGGGCGGCGGATTCAGTACTTC
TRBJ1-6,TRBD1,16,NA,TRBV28,CASRQWTGFYNSPLHF,TGTGCCAGCAGGCAGTGGACAGGCTTCTATAATTCACCCCTCCACTTT
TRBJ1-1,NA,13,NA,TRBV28,CASSLGYGREAFF,TGTGCCAGCAGTTTAGGCTATGGGCGAGAAGCTTTCTTT
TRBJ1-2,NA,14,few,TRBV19,CASSPSGGNYGYTF,TGTGCCAGTAGTCCCTCCGGGGGTAACTATGGCTACACCTTC
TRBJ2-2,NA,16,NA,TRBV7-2,CASSLDGGFVPGELFF,TGTGCCAGCAGCTTAGATGGAGGGTTTGTTCCCGGGGAGCTGTTTTTT
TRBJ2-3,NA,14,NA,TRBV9,CASSVMSSTDTQYF,TGTGCCAGCAGCGTAATGAGTAGCACAGATACGCAGTATTTT
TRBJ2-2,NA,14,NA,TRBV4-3,CASSQANRAGELFF,TGCGCCAGCAGCCAAGCTAATCGCGCCGGGGAGCTGTTTTTT
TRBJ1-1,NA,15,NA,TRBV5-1,CASSHLGALNTEAFF,TGCGCCAGCAGCCACCTAGGGGCCTTGAACACTGAAGCTTTCTTT
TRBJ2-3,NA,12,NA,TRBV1,CTSSHYTDTQYF,TGCACCAGCAGCCATTACACAGATACGCAGTATTTT
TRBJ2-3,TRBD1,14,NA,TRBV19,CASSRDRITDTQYF,TGTGCCAGTAGTCGGGACAGAATCACAGATACGCAGTATTTT
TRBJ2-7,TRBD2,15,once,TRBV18,CASSPSSGGSYEQYF,TGTGCCAGCTCACCATCTAGCGGGGGCTCCTACGAGCAGTACTTC
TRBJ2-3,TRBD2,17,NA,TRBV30,CAWSVARTSAKGDTQYF,TGTGCCTGGAGCGTTGCCCGGACTAGCGCGAAAGGGGATACGCAGTATTTT
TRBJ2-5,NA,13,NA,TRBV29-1,CSVFLPGVETQYF,TGCAGCGTTTTCTTGCCGGGAGTAGAGACCCAGTACTTC